This TCR beta chain was sequenced during a study of blood T cell repertoires in COVID-19. The method was immunoSEQ multiplex PCR; TCRdb's version includes in-frame clones alone and lacks a portion of them. This sample carries over 110,000 clones, roughly four fifths of them seen once, and the ten largest clones take about 12%. The germline gives CDR1 MNHNS, CDR2 SASEGT. The CDR3 runs 18 residues. With 4 bases removed from V and 0 bases from J, the gap between germline ends came to 16 bases. Sequenced sample: peripheral blood. The V gene is TRBV6-1, the J gene TRBJ1-6; D is unclear. This TCR was recovered from a man at least 80 years old with acute or convalescent COVID-19. CDR3 nucleotides: TGTGCCAGCAGTGGACGGGAAGGAAAGACCTCCTATAATTCACCCCTCCACTTT. Encoded protein: CASSGREGKTSYNSPLHF.